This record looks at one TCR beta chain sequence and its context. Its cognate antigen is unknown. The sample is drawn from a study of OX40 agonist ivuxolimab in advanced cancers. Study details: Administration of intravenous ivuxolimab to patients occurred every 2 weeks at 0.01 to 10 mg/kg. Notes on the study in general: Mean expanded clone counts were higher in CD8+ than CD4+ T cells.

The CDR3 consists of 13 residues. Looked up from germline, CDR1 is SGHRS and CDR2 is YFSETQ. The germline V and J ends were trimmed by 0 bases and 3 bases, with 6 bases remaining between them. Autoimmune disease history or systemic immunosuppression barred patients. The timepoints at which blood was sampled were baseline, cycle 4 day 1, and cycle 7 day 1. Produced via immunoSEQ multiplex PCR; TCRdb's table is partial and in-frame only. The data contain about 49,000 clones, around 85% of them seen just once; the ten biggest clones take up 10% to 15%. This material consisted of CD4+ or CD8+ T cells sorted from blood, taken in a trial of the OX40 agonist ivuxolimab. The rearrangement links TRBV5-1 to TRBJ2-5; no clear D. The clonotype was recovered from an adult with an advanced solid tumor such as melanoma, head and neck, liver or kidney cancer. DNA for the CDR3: TGCGCCAGCAGCTTGGACAAGAAAGAGACCCAGTACTTC. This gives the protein CASSLDKKETQYF.